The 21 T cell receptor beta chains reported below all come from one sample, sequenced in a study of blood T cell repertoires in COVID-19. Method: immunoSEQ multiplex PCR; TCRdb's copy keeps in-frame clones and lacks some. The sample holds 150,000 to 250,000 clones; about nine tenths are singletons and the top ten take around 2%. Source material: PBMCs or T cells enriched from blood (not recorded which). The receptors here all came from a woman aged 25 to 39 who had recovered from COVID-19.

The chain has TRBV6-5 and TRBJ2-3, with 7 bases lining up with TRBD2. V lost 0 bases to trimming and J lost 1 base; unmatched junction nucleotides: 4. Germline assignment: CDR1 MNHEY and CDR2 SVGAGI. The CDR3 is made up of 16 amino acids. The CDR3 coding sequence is TGTGCCAGCAGTTACTCAATAGCGGGTCGCACAGATACGCAGTATTTT. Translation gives CASSYSIAGRTDTQYF.

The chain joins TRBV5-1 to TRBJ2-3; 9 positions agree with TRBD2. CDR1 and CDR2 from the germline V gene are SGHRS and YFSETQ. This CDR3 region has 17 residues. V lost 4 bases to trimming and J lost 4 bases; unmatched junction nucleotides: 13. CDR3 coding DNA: TGCGCCAGCAGCGCCGCCTTTAGCGGGGGAGGTGCAGATACGCAGTATTTT. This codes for CASSAAFSGGGADTQYF.

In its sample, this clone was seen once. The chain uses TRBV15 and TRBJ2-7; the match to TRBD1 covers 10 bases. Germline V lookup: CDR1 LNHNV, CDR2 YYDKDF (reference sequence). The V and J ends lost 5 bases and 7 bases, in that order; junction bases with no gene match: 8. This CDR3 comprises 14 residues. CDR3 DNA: TGTGCCACCAGCCGACCCGGGACAGGGGAAGAGCAGTACTTC. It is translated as CATSRPGTGEEQYF.

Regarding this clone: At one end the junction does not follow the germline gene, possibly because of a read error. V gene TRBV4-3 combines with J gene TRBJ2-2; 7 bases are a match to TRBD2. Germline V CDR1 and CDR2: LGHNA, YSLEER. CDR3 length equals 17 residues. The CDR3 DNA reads TGCGCCAGCAGCCGAGACCCCGTACTAGCGAATACCGGGGAGCTGTTTTTT. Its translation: CASSRDPVLANTGELFF.

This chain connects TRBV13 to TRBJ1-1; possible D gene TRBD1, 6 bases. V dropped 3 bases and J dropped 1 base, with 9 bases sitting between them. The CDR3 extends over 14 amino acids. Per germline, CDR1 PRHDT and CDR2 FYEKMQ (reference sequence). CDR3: CASSLTGWNTEAFF. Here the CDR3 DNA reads TGTGCCAGCAGCTTGACAGGATGGAACACTGAAGCTTTCTTT.

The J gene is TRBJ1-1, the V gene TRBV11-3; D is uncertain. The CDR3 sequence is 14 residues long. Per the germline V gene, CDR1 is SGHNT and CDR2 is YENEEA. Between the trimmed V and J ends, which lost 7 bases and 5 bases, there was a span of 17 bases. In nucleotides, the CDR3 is TGTGCCAGCACCCAAATTAGACGCGGAACTGAAGCTTTCTTT. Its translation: CASTQIRRGTEAFF.

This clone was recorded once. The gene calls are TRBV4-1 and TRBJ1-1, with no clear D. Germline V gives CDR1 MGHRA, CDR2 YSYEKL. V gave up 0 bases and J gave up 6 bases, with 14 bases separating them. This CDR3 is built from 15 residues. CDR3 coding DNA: TGCGCCAGCAGCCAAGAACCGGGGAATTTGGCTGAAGCTTTCTTT. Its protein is CASSQEPGNLAEAFF.

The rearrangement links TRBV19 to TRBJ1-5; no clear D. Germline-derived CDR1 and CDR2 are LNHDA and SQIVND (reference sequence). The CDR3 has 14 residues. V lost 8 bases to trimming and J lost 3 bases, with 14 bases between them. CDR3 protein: CASHTLTTNQPQHF. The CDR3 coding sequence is TGTGCCAGTCACACCTTAACTACCAATCAGCCCCAGCATTTT.

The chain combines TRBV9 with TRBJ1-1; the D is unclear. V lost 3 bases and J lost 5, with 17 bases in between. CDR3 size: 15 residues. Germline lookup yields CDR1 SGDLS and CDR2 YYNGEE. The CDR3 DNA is TGTGCCAGCAGCGCAACCGGGTCCCCGGGAACTGAAGCTTTCTTT. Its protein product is CASSATGSPGTEAFF.

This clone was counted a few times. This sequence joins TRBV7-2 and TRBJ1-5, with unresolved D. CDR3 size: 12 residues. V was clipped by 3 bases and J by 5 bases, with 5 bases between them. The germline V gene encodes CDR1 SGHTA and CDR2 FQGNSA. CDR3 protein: CASSFGDQPQHF. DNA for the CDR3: TGTGCCAGCAGCTTCGGGGATCAGCCCCAGCATTTT. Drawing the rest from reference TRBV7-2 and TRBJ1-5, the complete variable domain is GAGVSQSPSNKVTEKGKDVELRCDPISGHTALYWYRQSLGQGLEFLIYFQGNSAPDKSGLPSDRFSAERTGGSVSTLTIQRTQQEDSAVYLCASSFGDQPQHFGDGTRLSIL.

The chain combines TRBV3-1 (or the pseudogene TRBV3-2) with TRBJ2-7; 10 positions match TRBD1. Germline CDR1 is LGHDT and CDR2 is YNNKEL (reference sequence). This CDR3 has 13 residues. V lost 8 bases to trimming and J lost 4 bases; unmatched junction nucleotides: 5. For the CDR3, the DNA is TGTGCCAGCGCGAGGGACAGGGGATACGAGCAGTACTTC. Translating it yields CASARDRGYEQYF.

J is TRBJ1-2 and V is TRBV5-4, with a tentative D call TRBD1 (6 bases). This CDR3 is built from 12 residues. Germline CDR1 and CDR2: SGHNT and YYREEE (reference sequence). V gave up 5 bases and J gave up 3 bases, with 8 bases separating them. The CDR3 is CASSKGDYGYTF. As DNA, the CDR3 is TGTGCCAGCAGTAAGGGGGACTATGGCTACACCTTC.

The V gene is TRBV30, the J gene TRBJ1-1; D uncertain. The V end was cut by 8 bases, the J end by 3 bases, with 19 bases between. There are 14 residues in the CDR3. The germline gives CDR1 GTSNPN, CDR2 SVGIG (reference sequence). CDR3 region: CAHRGDLPHTEAFF. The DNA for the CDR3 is TGTGCCCATCGGGGAGACTTGCCCCACACTGAAGCTTTCTTT. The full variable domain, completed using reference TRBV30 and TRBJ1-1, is SQTIHQWPATLVQPVGSPLSLECTVEGTSNPNLYWYRQAAGRGLQLLFYSVGIGQISSEVPQNLSASRPQDRQFILSSKKLLLSDSGFYLCAHRGDLPHTEAFFGQGTRLTVV.

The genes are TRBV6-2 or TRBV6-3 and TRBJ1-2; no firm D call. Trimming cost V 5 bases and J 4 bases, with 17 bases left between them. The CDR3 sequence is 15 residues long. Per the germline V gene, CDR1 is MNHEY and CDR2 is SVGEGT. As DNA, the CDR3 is TGTGCCAGCAGTCGACGGGAAATCGGAGTCTATGGCTACACCTTC. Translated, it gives CASSRREIGVYGYTF.

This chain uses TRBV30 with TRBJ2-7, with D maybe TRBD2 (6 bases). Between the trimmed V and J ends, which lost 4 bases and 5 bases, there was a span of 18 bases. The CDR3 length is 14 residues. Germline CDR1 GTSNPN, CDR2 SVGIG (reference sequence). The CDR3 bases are TGTGCCTGGACCGTCGTGGGGGGAATAGACGAGCAGTACTTC. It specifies CAWTVVGGIDEQYF.

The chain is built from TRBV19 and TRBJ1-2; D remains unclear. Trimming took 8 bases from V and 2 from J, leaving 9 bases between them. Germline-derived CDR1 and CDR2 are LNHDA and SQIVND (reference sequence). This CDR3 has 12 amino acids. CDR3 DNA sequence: TGTGCCAGTTCTGAGGCCAACTATGGCTACACCTTC. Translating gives CASSEANYGYTF.

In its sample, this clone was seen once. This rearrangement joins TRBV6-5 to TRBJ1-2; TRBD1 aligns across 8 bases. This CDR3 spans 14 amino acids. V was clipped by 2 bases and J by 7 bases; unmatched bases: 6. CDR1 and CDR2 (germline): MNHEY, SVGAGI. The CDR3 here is CASSYLSGGVGYTF. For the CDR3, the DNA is TGTGCCAGCAGTTACCTCTCAGGGGGCGTTGGCTACACCTTC.

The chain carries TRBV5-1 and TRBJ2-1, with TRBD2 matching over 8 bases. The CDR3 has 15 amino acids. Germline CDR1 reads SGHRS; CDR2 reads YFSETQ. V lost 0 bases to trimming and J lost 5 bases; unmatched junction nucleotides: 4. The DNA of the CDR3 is TGCGCCAGCAGCTTGGGACTAGCGTACAACAATGAGCAGTTCTTC. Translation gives CASSLGLAYNNEQFF.

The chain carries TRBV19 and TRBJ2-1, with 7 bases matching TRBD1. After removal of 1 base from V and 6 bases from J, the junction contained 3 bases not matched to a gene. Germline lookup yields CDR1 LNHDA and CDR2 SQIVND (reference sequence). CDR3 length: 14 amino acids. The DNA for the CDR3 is TGTGCCAGTAGTATAGGACAGGGTGTCAATGAGCAGTTCTTC. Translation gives CASSIGQGVNEQFF.

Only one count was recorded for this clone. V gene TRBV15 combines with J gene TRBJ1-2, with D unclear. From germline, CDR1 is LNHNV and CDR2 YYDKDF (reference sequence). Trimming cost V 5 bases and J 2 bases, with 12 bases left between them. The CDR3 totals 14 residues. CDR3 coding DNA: TGTGCCACCAGCCCCGACACGGCCAACTATGGCTACACCTTC. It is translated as CATSPDTANYGYTF.

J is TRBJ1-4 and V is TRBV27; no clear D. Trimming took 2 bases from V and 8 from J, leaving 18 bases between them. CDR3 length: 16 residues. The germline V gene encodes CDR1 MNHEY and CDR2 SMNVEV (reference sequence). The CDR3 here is CASSLNSRPSGEKLFF. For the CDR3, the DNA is TGTGCCAGCAGTTTAAACTCCCGCCCCAGCGGCGAAAAACTGTTTTTT.